One and the same sample provided the 18 T cell receptor beta chains below, sequenced in a study of blood T cell repertoires in COVID-19. Produced via immunoSEQ multiplex PCR; TCRdb's table is partial and in-frame only. The sample lists fewer than 500,000 clones, roughly 91% occurring once. Sample: peripheral blood. These receptors all stem from a woman aged 25 to 39 with acute or convalescent COVID-19.

The chain employs TRBV12-5 and TRBJ2-1; 8 bases agree with TRBD2. The CDR3 covers 16 residues. The junction had 10 bases not matched to a gene; V was cut back by 0 bases and J by 9 bases. Germline CDR1 LGHNT, CDR2 FRNRAP. In nucleotides, the CDR3 is TGTGCTAGTGGTTTGGTACTGGCGGGGGGCAGGTCTGAGCAGTTCTTC. Protein: CASGLVLAGGRSEQFF.

This clone showed up just a few times. The V and J genes are TRBV5-4 and TRBJ1-2; D call uncertain. Trimming cost V 4 bases and J 4 bases, with 11 bases left between them. This CDR3 has 13 residues. Germline values: CDR1 SGHNT, CDR2 YYREEE (reference sequence). This CDR3 is CASSPPGGYGYTF. Here the CDR3 DNA reads TGTGCCAGCAGCCCCCCTGGCGGCTATGGCTACACCTTC.

The chain combines TRBV11-3 with TRBJ2-3; TRBD1 is a possible D gene (5 bases). V shed 0 bases and J shed 5 bases, with 6 bases lying between them. Germline lookup yields CDR1 SGHNT and CDR2 YENEEA. This CDR3 has 13 residues. The CDR3 reads CASSLEGVDTQYF. Written as DNA, the CDR3 is TGTGCCAGCAGCTTAGAAGGGGTAGATACGCAGTATTTT.

The chain employs TRBV2 and TRBJ1-1, with D perhaps TRBD1 (6 bases). The CDR3 has 15 amino acids. Between the trimmed V and J ends, which lost 4 bases and 6 bases, there was a span of 18 bases. CDR1 and CDR2 (germline): SNHLY, FYNNEI. CDR3 loop: CASSGEGGGISEAFF. The CDR3 DNA reads TGTGCCAGCAGTGGCGAGGGGGGGGGAATCTCTGAAGCTTTCTTT.

The chain is built from TRBV5-1 and TRBJ1-2; 7 bases fit TRBD1. The germline V gene encodes CDR1 SGHRS and CDR2 YFSETQ. Trimming removed 0 bases from V and 4 bases from J; junction bases left unmatched: 6. The CDR3 runs to 15 residues. The CDR3 loop reads CASSLGDSESYGYTF. Written as DNA, the CDR3 is TGCGCCAGCAGCTTGGGGGACAGCGAAAGCTATGGCTACACCTTC.

This chain links TRBV9 with TRBJ1-2; 10 bases line up with TRBD1. V lost 4 bases, J lost 4 bases, and 10 bases stayed unmatched. The CDR3 extends over 16 amino acids. Germline CDR1 reads SGDLS; CDR2 reads YYNGEE. CDR3 DNA: TGTGCCAGCAGCCCCAGCGGGGGACAGGGGCCCTATGGCTACACCTTC. Translated: CASSPSGGQGPYGYTF.

This clone was seen just once. The chain recombines TRBV6-5 with TRBJ1-5; no reliable D call. Trimming took off 8 bases at V and 7 bases at J, with 15 bases between the two ends. CDR1 is MNHEY and CDR2 is SVGAGI in the germline V gene. The CDR3 length is 13 residues. CDR3 bases: TGTGCCAGCTGGTTTGGGCAGATACAGCCCCAGCATTTT. This encodes CASWFGQIQPQHF.

The chain uses TRBV28 and TRBJ2-3; TRBD1 matches 8 bases. The ends lost 5 bases at V and 6 bases at J; junction bases unmatched: 7. Germline V gene lookup returns CDR1 MDHEN and CDR2 SYDVKM. The CDR3 length is 14 residues. The CDR3 DNA reads TGTGCCAGCAGTCGCAGGGGGCTTACGGATACGCAGTATTTT. Its protein product is CASSRRGLTDTQYF. The full variable domain, its missing parts supplied by reference TRBV28 and TRBJ2-3, is DVKVTQSSRYLVKRTGEKVFLECVQDMDHENMFWYRQDPGLGLRLIYFSYDVKMKEKGDIPEGYSVSREKKERFSLILESASTNQTSMYLCASSRRGLTDTQYFGPGTRLTVL.

This clone was observed once. The CDR3: CASSLVGLAGGPSTDTQYF. The DNA of the CDR3 is TGTGCCAGCAGCTTAGTTGGCCTAGCGGGGGGGCCTAGCACAGATACGCAGTATTTT. The chain is built from TRBV13 and TRBJ2-3, with TRBD2 matching over 12 bases. CDR1 and CDR2 (germline): PRHDT, FYEKMQ (reference sequence). V trimming: 1 base; J trimming: 0 bases; junction bases outside the gene matches: 8. This CDR3 contains 19 residues. Looking up the rest from reference TRBV13 and TRBJ2-3 gives the full variable domain: AAGVIQSPRHLIKEKRETATLKCYPIPRHDTVYWYQQGPGQDPQFLISFYEKMQSDKGSIPDRFSAQQFSDYHSELNMSSLELGDSALYFCASSLVGLAGGPSTDTQYFGPGTRLTVL.

The V gene is TRBV11-2, the J gene TRBJ1-4; the D is unclear. This CDR3 has 16 amino acids. Germline V CDR1 and CDR2: SGHAT, FQNNGV. V lost 3 bases and J 8 bases, leaving 19 bases between the germline ends. The CDR3 sequence: CASSFTAEGGNEKLFF. The DNA for the CDR3 is TGTGCCAGCAGCTTCACTGCGGAGGGTGGGAACGAAAAACTGTTTTTT.

The sample holds a few counts of this clone. One end of the junction does not line up with germline, which may come from a read error. The CDR3 DNA sequence: TGTGCCAGCAGTGAGGACTATGGGACTAGCGGGGGGCCCCTTCACTTC. Translated: CASSEDYGTSGGPLHF. The chain joins TRBV6-1 to TRBJ2-7, with TRBD2 matching over 15 bases. The germline gives CDR1 MNHNS, CDR2 SASEGT. CDR3 length equals 16 residues.

The gene calls are TRBV28 and TRBJ2-6, with 10 bases matching TRBD1. The V gene end was trimmed by 5 bases and the J gene end by 4 bases; junction bases not matched to a gene: 14. Germline values: CDR1 MDHEN, CDR2 SYDVKM. There are 19 residues in the CDR3. The CDR3 loop reads CASSNDPGQGREGANVLTF. DNA of the CDR3: TGTGCCAGCAGTAACGACCCGGGACAGGGGCGGGAAGGGGCCAACGTCCTGACTTTC.

The CDR3 sequence is CASSRGGQGSYNSPLHF. CDR3 nucleotides: TGTGCCAGCAGCCGAGGCGGACAGGGCTCCTATAATTCACCCCTCCACTTT. The rearrangement links TRBV27 to TRBJ1-6, with TRBD1 identical over 8 bases. Germline V gene sequence: CDR1 MNHEY, CDR2 SMNVEV (reference sequence). V lost 6 bases to trimming and J lost 0 bases; unmatched junction nucleotides: 7. The CDR3 runs 17 residues.

The chain employs TRBV15 and TRBJ2-7, with a possible D match to TRBD2 (7 bases). V was shortened by 3 bases and J by 12 bases, with 18 bases between the two germline ends. Per the germline V gene, CDR1 is LNHNV and CDR2 is YYDKDF (reference sequence). The CDR3 runs to 13 residues. The CDR3: CATSRNGGPQPYF. The CDR3 bases are TGTGCCACCAGCAGGAACGGGGGGCCCCAGCCGTACTTC.

The genes are TRBV2 and TRBJ2-3, with 8 bases lining up with TRBD2. In germline, CDR1 is SNHLY, CDR2 FYNNEI. This CDR3 has 15 amino acids. Trimming cost V 6 bases and J 6 bases; bases outside gene matches: 11. The CDR3 DNA sequence: TGTGCCAGCAGGCAACAGCGGGGGCCCCGGGATACGCAGTATTTT. Encoded protein: CASRQQRGPRDTQYF.

The V and J genes are TRBV18 and TRBJ1-1; no firm D call. Trimming cost V 3 bases and J 3 bases, with 14 bases left between them. The V gene's germline CDR1 is KGHSH and CDR2 LQKENI. The CDR3 length is 15 residues. CDR3 coding DNA: TGTGCCAGCTCACCGTTGGGGAGGGCGGACACTGAAGCTTTCTTT. Its translation: CASSPLGRADTEAFF.

This rearrangement joins TRBV6-6 to TRBJ1-5; D is unresolved. Germline loops: CDR1 MNHNY, CDR2 SVGAGI (reference sequence). The CDR3 covers 15 residues. Trimming took 0 bases from V and 15 from J, leaving 21 bases between them. CDR3 DNA: TGTGCCAGCAGTTACTCGAGGACTTCAGGCTTGAACTCGCATTTT. The encoded protein is CASSYSRTSGLNSHF.

V is TRBV10-1 and J is TRBJ2-5; 13 bases are a match to TRBD2. CDR3 length: 16 amino acids. Germline V gene data show CDR1 as WNHNN and CDR2 as SYGVQD (reference sequence). Trimming at V came to 5 bases and at J to 5 bases, leaving 8 bases not matched to a gene. CDR3 sequence: CASSSGLAGDTETQYF. The CDR3 DNA sequence: TGCGCCAGCAGTTCTGGACTAGCGGGGGATACGGAGACCCAGTACTTC.